The entry that follows covers one T cell receptor (beta chain) sequence. What it binds is unknown. The trim removed 4 bases at V and 6 bases at J, leaving 8 bases unmatched. The CDR3 length is 15 residues. CDR1 and CDR2 (germline): SGHAT, FQNNGV. The treatment is: 10-day PBMC culture with coronavirus spike peptide pools or control peptides (ViraFEST assay). According to the study, CD4+ T cells from the unexposed donor were gathered ahead of the COVID-19 pandemic (2011-2018). The data were taken from a study of vaccination and CD4 T cells after COVID-19. Sequenced with the Oncomine TCR Beta short-read assay was DNA taken from cultured CD4+ T cells. TCRdb fed the PCR reads into MiXCR, producing one record per CDR3 protein. The sample shows around 6,400 distinct CDR3 sequences, around 51% of them seen only once.

Sequenced: CD4+ T cells from blood, cultured in vitro. V gene TRBV11-2 combines with J gene TRBJ2-5; 10 nucleotides line up with TRBD1. The receptor was isolated from a human donor in good health. The CDR3 sequence: CASSSQGTGEKTQYF. The CDR3 nucleotides are TGTGCCAGCAGCTCCCAAGGGACAGGGGAAAAGACCCAGTACTTC. Drawing the rest from reference TRBV11-2 and TRBJ2-5, the complete variable domain is EAGVAQSPRYKIIEKRQSVAFWCNPISGHATLYWYQQILGQGPKLLIQFQNNGVVDDSQLPKDRFSAERLKGVDSTLKIQPAKLEDSAVYLCASSSQGTGEKTQYFGPGTRLLVL.